This T cell receptor (beta chain) stems from a study of blood T cell repertoires in COVID-19. Across the study: The study drew acute and convalescent COVID-19 samples from the United States, Italy and Spain.

Under the authors' procedure: Amplification from reference gene primers served as the basis for estimated nucleated cell counts. Using immunoSEQ multiplex PCR, the repertoire was profiled, and TCRdb retains in-frame clones only, with some absent. V and J calls and clone size are those listed in that table; D and trimming were worked out from the DNA. Among 150,000 to 200,000 clones listed, 85% to 95% were seen once. The material sequenced was peripheral blood. This clonotype originated in a woman in her fifties or sixties with acute or convalescent COVID-19.

In nucleotides, the CDR3 is TGTGCCAGCAGTTACTCCATCAATGAGCAGTTCTTC. Amino acids: CASSYSINEQFF. The genes are TRBV6-6 and TRBJ2-1; D is unresolved. Germline V lookup: CDR1 MNHNY, CDR2 SVGAGI (reference sequence). The CDR3 extends over 12 amino acids. V lost 0 bases to trimming and J lost 6 bases, with 3 bases between them.